Listed here are 10 T cell receptor beta chains from one sample, sequenced in a study of T cells in Graves' hyperthyroidism and ophthalmopathy. TCR beta CDR3 region amplification was performed from RNA transcripts. The TCR CDR3 first-round RT-PCR relied on the HTBI primer set. Each CDR3 protein is one row after TCRdb ran MiXCR on the multiplex PCR reads. There are about 720,000 distinct CDR3 sequences in the sample; roughly 15% occur only once, and under 8.5% lies in the top ten. The material sequenced was blood. The receptors were sampled from a man younger than 35 with Graves' hyperthyroidism.

This clonotype was seen only a few times. Just one base apart from a much larger clone, this may be a read error. The chain links TRBV20-1 to TRBJ2-7; D might be TRBD1 (6 bases). The V gene's germline CDR1 is DFQATT and CDR2 SNEGSKA (reference sequence). Trimming cost V 4 bases and J 3 bases, with 10 bases left between them. The CDR3 sequence is 12 residues long. The chain's CDR3 is CSATGQIYEQYF. The CDR3 bases are TGCAGTGCTACCGGACAGATCTACGAGCAGTACTTC.

The gene calls are TRBV20-1 and TRBJ2-7; 8 positions match TRBD1. CDR1 is DFQATT and CDR2 is SNEGSKA in the germline V gene (reference sequence). V shed 5 bases and J 8 bases; nucleotides not matched to a gene: 11. CDR3 length equals 13 residues. CDR3 DNA sequence: TGCAGTGCTTATTTGGGCAGGGGGCAGAAGCAGTACTTC. Its protein is CSAYLGRGQKQYF.

The chain uses TRBV2 and TRBJ2-5; 8 bases fit TRBD1. The trim removed 9 bases at V and 5 bases at J, leaving 5 bases unmatched. The germline gives CDR1 SNHLY, CDR2 FYNNEI. The CDR3 is made up of 12 amino acids. CDR3 amino acids: CASDRGSETQYF. The CDR3 DNA sequence: TGTGCCAGTGACAGGGGCAGCGAGACCCAGTACTTC.

This clonotype came up many times. V and J are TRBV6-1 and TRBJ2-7, with D tentatively TRBD2 (7 bases). From germline, CDR1 is MNHNS and CDR2 SASEGT. Trimming cost V 5 bases and J 3 bases, with 20 bases left between them. The CDR3 runs to 16 residues. CDR3: CASSTPGVGLRYEQYF. CDR3 bases: TGTGCCAGCAGTACCCCAGGGGTGGGACTACGCTACGAGCAGTACTTC.

The J gene is TRBJ2-1, the V gene TRBV4-1, with 7 bases matching TRBD1. The CDR3 loop spans 14 amino acids. The ends lost 0 bases at V and 8 bases at J; junction bases unmatched: 4. From germline, CDR1 is MGHRA and CDR2 YSYEKL. The DNA of the CDR3 is TGCGCCAGCAGCCAAGAAGGGGGCACGGATGAGCAGTTCTTC. Encoded protein: CASSQEGGTDEQFF.

This clonotype came up many times. The chain couples TRBV29-1 to TRBJ1-1; possibly TRBD1 for D (5 bases). This CDR3 comprises 13 residues. Trimming stripped 6 bases from V and 0 bases from J, with 11 bases between. Germline lookup yields CDR1 SQVTM and CDR2 ANQGSEA. Written as DNA, the CDR3 is TGCAGCGTGGGGAACAGGTTGAACACTGAAGCTTTCTTT. As protein: CSVGNRLNTEAFF.

This clonotype was observed at least ten times. The chain uses TRBV20-1 and TRBJ2-7; 7 bases map to TRBD1. V was clipped by 3 bases and J by 0 bases; unmatched bases: 8. CDR1 is DFQATT and CDR2 is SNEGSKA in the germline V gene (reference sequence). The CDR3 contains 15 residues. The CDR3 loop is CSARRQGRSSYEQYF. Here the CDR3 DNA reads TGCAGTGCTAGGAGACAGGGACGCAGCTCCTACGAGCAGTACTTC.

The rearrangement uses TRBV18 and TRBJ2-2, with 10 bases identical to TRBD2. V lost 5 bases to trimming and J lost 6 bases; unmatched junction nucleotides: 12. Germline CDR1 and CDR2: KGHSH and LQKENI. This CDR3 is 17 amino acids long. The CDR3 nucleotides are TGTGCCAGCTCATCCGGAGGTCTAGCGGGAGCGGCCGGGGAGCTGTTTTTT. Protein sequence: CASSSGGLAGAAGELFF.

The sample holds a few counts of this clonotype. The chain recombines TRBV20-1 with TRBJ2-3; D is unresolved. Germline lookup yields CDR1 DFQATT and CDR2 SNEGSKA (reference sequence). This CDR3 region has 16 residues. V lost 0 bases and J 0 bases, leaving 13 bases between the germline ends. The CDR3 spells CSARDPGRTSTDTQYF. As DNA, the CDR3 is TGCAGTGCTAGAGATCCTGGGCGGACCAGCACAGATACGCAGTATTTT.

The gene calls are TRBV10-3 and TRBJ2-7; 10 bases line up with TRBD2. The CDR3 contains 12 residues. The trim removed 8 bases at V and 5 bases at J, leaving 3 bases unmatched. The V gene's germline CDR1 is ENHRY and CDR2 SYGVKD. The DNA of the CDR3 is TGTGCCATCGGGGGGACTAGCGACGAGCAGTACTTC. It encodes CAIGGTSDEQYF.